This T cell receptor (beta chain) appears in the sequencing data of a study of control samples from healthy donors and cancer patients. Clones were read by immunoSEQ multiplex PCR, and TCRdb kept only the in-frame ones, dropping some. Of some 130,000 clones in the sample, 80% to 95% were seen once. Sequencing was performed on blood. The source of this sequence is a man between 18 and 35 years old in good health.

The CDR3 protein is CASRGEGAMNTEAFF. CDR3 nucleotides: TGTGCCAGCCGTGGGGAGGGCGCAATGAACACTGAAGCTTTCTTT. The chain uses TRBV7-9 and TRBJ1-1; D not certain. The germline V and J ends were trimmed by 8 bases and 0 bases, with 16 bases remaining between them. The germline gives CDR1 SEHNR, CDR2 FQNEAQ (reference sequence). The CDR3 totals 15 residues.